The 17 T cell receptor beta chains below were found in one sample sequenced in a study of blood T cell repertoires in COVID-19 (dated by TCRdb to the early 2020s). Preparation of the library involved the immunoSEQ multiplex PCR assay. Entries here come from immuneACCESS through TCRdb and include only in-frame sequences with V and J called. Some clones fail to appear in such tables; in the studies checked, an unresolved V gene covers under half of the shortfall, and the cause of the remainder is unknown. This sample has a few hundred thousand clones in its table, and 85% of those were observed once. The ten biggest clones cover roughly 3.7% of the sample. The sequenced material came from peripheral blood. The receptors were sampled from a woman in her late teens or twenties with acute or convalescent COVID-19.

This chain uses TRBV15 with TRBJ2-5; TRBD2 agrees at 8 bases. Germline V lookup: CDR1 LNHNV, CDR2 YYDKDF (reference sequence). V gave up 1 base and J gave up 1 base; unmatched junction bases: 11. The CDR3 runs 18 residues. The CDR3 sequence is CATSRAVSGGGLQETQYF. In DNA form, the CDR3 reads TGTGCCACCAGCAGAGCGGTGAGCGGGGGAGGCCTCCAAGAGACCCAGTACTTC.

The chain couples TRBV4-1 to TRBJ1-2; D ambiguous. Germline V CDR1 and CDR2: MGHRA, YSYEKL. V was shortened by 3 bases and J by 4 bases, with 18 bases between the two germline ends. This CDR3 region has 16 residues. The CDR3 DNA sequence: TGCGCCAGCAGCCAGGAGGTAGGACGGGGAAGCTATGGCTACACCTTC. Translation: CASSQEVGRGSYGYTF.

The rearrangement uses TRBV28 and TRBJ1-2; D is perhaps TRBD1 (6 bases). V shed 3 bases and J shed 0 bases, with 8 bases lying between them. CDR3 length equals 14 residues. CDR1 is MDHEN and CDR2 is SYDVKM in the germline V gene. CDR3 region: CASSFQGTNYGYTF. DNA of the CDR3: TGTGCCAGCAGTTTCCAGGGGACTAACTATGGCTACACCTTC.

The chain links TRBV4-2 to TRBJ2-2; 10 bases fit TRBD1. This CDR3 has 19 amino acids. With V trimmed by 0 bases and J by 0 bases, 7 bases remained unmatched. Germline V gene sequence: CDR1 LGHNA, CDR2 YNFKEQ. The CDR3 sequence is CASSQDRLGQGSNTGELFF. The CDR3 nucleotides are TGTGCCAGCAGCCAAGATCGTTTGGGACAGGGGTCGAACACCGGGGAGCTGTTTTTT.

The CDR3 sequence: CAISESEVRSSQSTDTQYF. Written as DNA, the CDR3 is TGTGCCATCAGTGAGTCGGAGGTTAGAAGTTCTCAGAGCACAGATACGCAGTATTTT. The chain carries TRBV10-3 and TRBJ2-3, with D maybe TRBD2 (5 bases). Germline lookup yields CDR1 ENHRY and CDR2 SYGVKD. V lost 0 bases, J lost 0 bases, and 19 bases lay in between. The CDR3 covers 19 residues.

In this sample, this clone turned up a few times. Other DNA sequences in the sample encode the same CDR3. J is TRBJ1-5 and V is TRBV7-8; the match to TRBD1 covers 8 bases. This CDR3 is 16 amino acids long. CDR1 SGHVS and CDR2 FQNEAQ come from the germline V gene. V dropped 5 bases and J dropped 0; count of bases not matched to a gene: 6. The CDR3 region has the DNA TGTGCCAGCAGCCGGGGACAGGACTATAGCAATCAGCCCCAGCATTTT. Translation gives CASSRGQDYSNQPQHF.

This chain uses TRBV10-1 with TRBJ2-1; 8 bases align to TRBD2. Trimming removed 2 bases from V and 7 bases from J; junction bases left unmatched: 7. The CDR3 is 15 residues long. Germline-derived CDR1 and CDR2 are WNHNN and SYGVQD (reference sequence). CDR3 in DNA: TGCGCCAGCAGTGAGGGAGCGGGAGTGACGAATGAGCAGTTCTTC. Its protein product is CASSEGAGVTNEQFF.

This clone has a handful of counts. This chain links TRBV30 with TRBJ2-2; D remains unclear. V shed 2 bases and J shed 1 base, with 5 bases lying between them. This CDR3 has 13 amino acids. Germline V gene lookup returns CDR1 GTSNPN and CDR2 SVGIG (reference sequence). CDR3 DNA sequence: TGTGCCTGGAGTCTAGAGAACACCGGGGAGCTGTTTTTT. It translates to CAWSLENTGELFF.

This chain connects TRBV5-6 to TRBJ2-4, with D possibly matching TRBD1 (6 bases). V was clipped by 0 bases and J by 1 base, with 14 bases between them. The CDR3 spans 17 residues. CDR1 is SGHDT and CDR2 is YYEEEE in the germline V gene. Here the CDR3 reads CASSLEGQGWAKNIQYF. CDR3 coding DNA: TGTGCCAGCAGCTTGGAAGGGCAGGGGTGGGCCAAAAACATTCAGTACTTC.

Here the CDR3 reads CASSPTGFYGYTF. Written as DNA, the CDR3 is TGTGCCAGCAGCCCGACAGGGTTCTATGGCTACACCTTC. This chain joins TRBV5-8 and TRBJ1-2; the match to TRBD1 covers 7 bases. Trimming at V came to 4 bases and at J to 4 bases, leaving 4 bases not matched to a gene. Germline V CDR1 and CDR2: SGHTS, YDEGEE. This CDR3 has 13 residues.

V gene TRBV18 combines with J gene TRBJ1-1; D call uncertain. The CDR3 covers 14 residues. V dropped 2 bases and J dropped 1 base, with 8 bases sitting between them. The germline CDR1 and CDR2 sequences are KGHSH and LQKENI. The CDR3 DNA is TGTGCCAGCTCACCAGGGCTTGGGAACACTGAAGCTTTCTTT. This gives the protein CASSPGLGNTEAFF.

The chain joins TRBV4-1 to TRBJ1-2, with D hard to call. CDR3 size: 16 residues. The V gene's germline CDR1 is MGHRA and CDR2 YSYEKL. V dropped 3 bases and J dropped 4 bases, with 18 bases sitting between them. The CDR3 DNA reads TGCGCCAGCAGCCAGCCGGGAGTCTTGAATTTCTATGGCTACACCTTC. Protein: CASSQPGVLNFYGYTF.

The J gene is TRBJ2-7, the V gene TRBV24-1; 8 bases are a match to TRBD2. The CDR3 has 13 amino acids. The trim removed 11 bases at V and 4 bases at J, leaving 9 bases unmatched. In germline, CDR1 is KGHDR, CDR2 SFDVKD. CDR3 sequence (DNA): TGTGCCATCGAATCCAGCGGGAGTTACGAGCAGTACTTC. Encoded protein: CAIESSGSYEQYF.

V is TRBV5-6 and J is TRBJ1-2; perhaps TRBD1 as D (5 bases). Trimming took 0 bases from V and 5 from J, leaving 14 bases between them. The CDR3 sequence is 15 residues long. CDR1 and CDR2 (germline): SGHDT, YYEEEE. Here the CDR3 DNA reads TGTGCCAGCAGCTTGGGAGGCAGGGAGGAATATGGCTACACCTTC. Protein sequence: CASSLGGREEYGYTF. Variable domain in full (rest from reference TRBV5-6 and TRBJ1-2): DAGVTQSPTHLIKTRGQQVTLRCSPKSGHDTVSWYQQALGQGPQFIFQYYEEEERQRGNFPDRFSGHQFPNYSSELNVNALLLGDSALYLCASSLGGREEYGYTFGSGTRLTVV.

The chain links TRBV3-1 (or the pseudogene TRBV3-2) to TRBJ2-7; unclear D gene. Germline CDR1 LGHDT, CDR2 YNNKEL (reference sequence). V was trimmed by 6 bases and J by 8 bases, leaving 11 bases between them. The CDR3 totals 11 residues. The CDR3 DNA follows: TGTGCCAGCAGTGCGGATGTACAGCAGTACTTC. Encoded protein: CASSADVQQYF.

This chain connects TRBV19 to TRBJ1-1; D is unclear. The germline V gene has CDR1 LNHDA and CDR2 SQIVND (reference sequence). V shed 3 bases and J shed 2 bases, with 7 bases lying between them. CDR3 length: 13 residues. CDR3 nucleotide sequence: TGTGCCAGTAGTATTGACACAAACACTGAAGCTTTCTTT. It is translated as CASSIDTNTEAFF.

Only a few counts were recorded for this clone. This rearrangement joins TRBV6-5 to TRBJ1-1; D is undetermined. Germline-derived CDR1 and CDR2 are MNHEY and SVGAGI. The CDR3 runs 14 residues. V was trimmed by 0 bases and J by 1 base, leaving 6 bases between them. CDR3 residues: CASSYSAANTEAFF. The CDR3 DNA reads TGTGCCAGCAGTTACTCGGCCGCGAACACTGAAGCTTTCTTT.